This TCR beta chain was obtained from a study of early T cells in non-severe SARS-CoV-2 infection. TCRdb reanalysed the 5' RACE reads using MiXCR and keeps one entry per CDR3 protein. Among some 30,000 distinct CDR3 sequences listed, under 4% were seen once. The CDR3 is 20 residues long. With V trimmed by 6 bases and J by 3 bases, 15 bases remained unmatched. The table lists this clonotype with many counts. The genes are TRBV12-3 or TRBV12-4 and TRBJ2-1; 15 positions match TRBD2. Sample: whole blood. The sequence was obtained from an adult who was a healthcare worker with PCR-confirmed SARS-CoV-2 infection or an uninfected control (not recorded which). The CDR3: CASSPGVGTSGGNYYNEQFF. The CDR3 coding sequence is TGTGCCAGCAGCCCCGGGGTCGGGACTAGCGGGGGGAACTACTACAATGAGCAGTTCTTC.